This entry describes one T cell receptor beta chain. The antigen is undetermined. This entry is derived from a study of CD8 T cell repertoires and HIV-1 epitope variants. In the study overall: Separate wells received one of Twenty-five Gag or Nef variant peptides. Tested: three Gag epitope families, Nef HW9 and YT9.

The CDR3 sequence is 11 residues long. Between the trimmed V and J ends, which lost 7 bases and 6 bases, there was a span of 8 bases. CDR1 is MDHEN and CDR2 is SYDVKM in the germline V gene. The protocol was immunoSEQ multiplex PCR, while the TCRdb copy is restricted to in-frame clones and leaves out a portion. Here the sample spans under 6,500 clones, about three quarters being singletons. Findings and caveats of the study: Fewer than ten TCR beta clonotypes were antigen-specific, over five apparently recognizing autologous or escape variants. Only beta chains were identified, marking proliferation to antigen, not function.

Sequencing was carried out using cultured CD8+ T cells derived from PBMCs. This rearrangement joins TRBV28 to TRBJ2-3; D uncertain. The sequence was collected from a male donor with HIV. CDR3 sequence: CASTAFDTQYF. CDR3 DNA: TGTGCCAGCACCGCCTTCGATACGCAGTATTTT.